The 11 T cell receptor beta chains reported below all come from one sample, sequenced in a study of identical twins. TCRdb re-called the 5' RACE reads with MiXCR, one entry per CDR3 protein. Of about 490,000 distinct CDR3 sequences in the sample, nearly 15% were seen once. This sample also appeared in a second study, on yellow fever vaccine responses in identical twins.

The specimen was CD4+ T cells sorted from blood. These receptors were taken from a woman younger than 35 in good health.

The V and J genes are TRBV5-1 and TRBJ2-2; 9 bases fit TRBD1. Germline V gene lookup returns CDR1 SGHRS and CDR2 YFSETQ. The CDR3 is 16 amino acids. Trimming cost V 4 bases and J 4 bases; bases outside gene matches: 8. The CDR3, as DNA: TGCGCCAGCAGCCTACGGACAGGGGAAGGCACCGGGGAGCTGTTTTTT. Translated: CASSLRTGEGTGELFF. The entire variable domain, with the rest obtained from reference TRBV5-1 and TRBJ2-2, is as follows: KAGVTQTPRYLIKTRGQQVTLSCSPISGHRSVSWYQQTPGQGLQFLFEYFSETQRNKGNFPGRFSGRQFSNSRSEMNVSTLELGDSALYLCASSLRTGEGTGELFFGEGSRLTVL.

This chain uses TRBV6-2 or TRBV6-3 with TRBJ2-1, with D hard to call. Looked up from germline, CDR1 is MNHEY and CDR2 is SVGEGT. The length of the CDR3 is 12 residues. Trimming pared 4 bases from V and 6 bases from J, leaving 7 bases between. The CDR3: CASSSVLNEQFF. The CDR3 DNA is TGTGCCAGCAGTTCGGTCCTCAATGAGCAGTTCTTC.

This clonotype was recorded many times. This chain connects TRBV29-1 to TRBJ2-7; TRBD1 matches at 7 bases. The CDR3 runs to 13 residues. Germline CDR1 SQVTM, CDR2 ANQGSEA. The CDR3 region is CSVRVGGVYEQYF. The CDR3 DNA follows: TGCAGTGTGCGGGTAGGGGGCGTCTACGAGCAGTACTTC.

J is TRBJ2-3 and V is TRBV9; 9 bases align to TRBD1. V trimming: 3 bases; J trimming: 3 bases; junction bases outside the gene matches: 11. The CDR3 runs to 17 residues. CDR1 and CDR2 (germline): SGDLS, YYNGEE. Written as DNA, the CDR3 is TGTGCCAGCAGCGCCGGGGTGGGACAGGGAGGGACAGATACGCAGTATTTT. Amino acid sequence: CASSAGVGQGGTDTQYF.

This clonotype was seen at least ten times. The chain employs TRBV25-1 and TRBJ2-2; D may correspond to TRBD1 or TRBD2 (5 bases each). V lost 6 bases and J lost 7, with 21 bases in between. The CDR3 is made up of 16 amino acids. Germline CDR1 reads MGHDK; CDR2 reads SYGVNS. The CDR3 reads CASSSGTSLVGGELFF. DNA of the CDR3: TGTGCCAGCAGCTCCGGGACCTCCCTTGTTGGCGGGGAGCTGTTTTTT.

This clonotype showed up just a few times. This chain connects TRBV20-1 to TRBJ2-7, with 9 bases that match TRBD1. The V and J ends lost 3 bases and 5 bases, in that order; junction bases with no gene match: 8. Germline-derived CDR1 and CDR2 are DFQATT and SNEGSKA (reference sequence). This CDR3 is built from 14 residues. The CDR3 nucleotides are TGCAGTGCTAGGGTCACAGGGGGCAAGAACGAGCAGTACTTC. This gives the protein CSARVTGGKNEQYF.

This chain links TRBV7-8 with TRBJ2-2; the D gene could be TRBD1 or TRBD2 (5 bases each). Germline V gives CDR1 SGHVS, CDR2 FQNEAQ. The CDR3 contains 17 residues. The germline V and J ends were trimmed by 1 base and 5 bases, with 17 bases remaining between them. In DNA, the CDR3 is TGTGCCAGCAGCTTAGTAGGGACCCCTATTGGGACCGGGGAGCTGTTTTTT. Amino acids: CASSLVGTPIGTGELFF.

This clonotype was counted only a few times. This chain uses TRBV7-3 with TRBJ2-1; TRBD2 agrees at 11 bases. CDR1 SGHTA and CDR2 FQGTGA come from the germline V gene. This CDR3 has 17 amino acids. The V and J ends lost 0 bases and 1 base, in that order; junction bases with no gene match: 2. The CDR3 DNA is TGTGCCAGCAGCTTAACCCCTAGCGGGAGGTCCTACAATGAGCAGTTCTTC. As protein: CASSLTPSGRSYNEQFF.

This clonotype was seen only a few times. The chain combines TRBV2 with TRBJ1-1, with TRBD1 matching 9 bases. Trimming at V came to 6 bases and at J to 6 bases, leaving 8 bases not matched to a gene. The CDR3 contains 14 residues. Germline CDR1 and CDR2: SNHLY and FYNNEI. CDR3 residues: CASRADRGFAEAFF. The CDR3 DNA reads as TGTGCCAGCAGGGCGGACAGGGGTTTTGCTGAAGCTTTCTTT.

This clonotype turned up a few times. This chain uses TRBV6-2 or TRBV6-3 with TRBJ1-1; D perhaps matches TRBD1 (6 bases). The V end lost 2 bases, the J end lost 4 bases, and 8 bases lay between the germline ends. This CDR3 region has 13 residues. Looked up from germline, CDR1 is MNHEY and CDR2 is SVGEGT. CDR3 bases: TGTGCCAGCAGTTACACAGGGATCACTGAAGCTTTCTTT. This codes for CASSYTGITEAFF.

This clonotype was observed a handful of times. CDR3 bases: TGTGCCATCATGCAGGGTGTCAACACTGAAGCTTTCTTT. The encoded protein is CAIMQGVNTEAFF. V usage is TRBV10-3 and J usage is TRBJ1-1, with D maybe TRBD1 (5 bases). Germline V gives CDR1 ENHRY, CDR2 SYGVKD. V was shortened by 7 bases and J by 2 bases, with 11 bases between the two germline ends. This CDR3 contains 13 residues.